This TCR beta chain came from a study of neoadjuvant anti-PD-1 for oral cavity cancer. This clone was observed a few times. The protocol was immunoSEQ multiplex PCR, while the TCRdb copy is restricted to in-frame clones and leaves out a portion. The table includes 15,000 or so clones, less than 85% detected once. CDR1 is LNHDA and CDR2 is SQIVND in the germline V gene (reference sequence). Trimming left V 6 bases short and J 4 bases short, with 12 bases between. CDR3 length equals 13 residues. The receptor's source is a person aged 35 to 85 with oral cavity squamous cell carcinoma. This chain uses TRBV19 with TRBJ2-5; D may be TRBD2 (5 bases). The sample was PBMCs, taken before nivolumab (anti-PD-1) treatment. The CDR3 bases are TGTGCCAGTAGAAAGAGGGCCGGAGAGACCCAGTACTTC. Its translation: CASRKRAGETQYF. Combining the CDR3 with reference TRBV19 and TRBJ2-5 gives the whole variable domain DGGITQSPKYLFRKEGQNVTLSCEQNLNHDAMYWYRQDPGQGLRLIYYSQIVNDFQKGDIAEGYSVSREKKESFPLTVTSAQKNPTAFYLCASRKRAGETQYFGPGTRLLVL.